The sequence of this T cell receptor beta chain was determined in a study of T cells in Graves' hyperthyroidism and ophthalmopathy. This clonotype was counted only a few times. CDR3 length: 11 residues. CDR1 MDHEN and CDR2 SYDVKM come from the germline V gene. With 6 bases clipped from V and 10 bases from J, the junction kept 5 bases outside the gene matches. Uncontrolled infection, other autoimmune disease, pregnancy and lactation each barred patients from inclusion. Amplification targeted TCR beta CDR3 regions from RNA transcripts. First-round RT-PCR of the TCR CDR3 relied on the HTBI primer set. Each CDR3 protein is one row after TCRdb ran MiXCR on the multiplex PCR reads. The top ten clones hold roughly 3% of a sample with some 550,000 distinct CDR3 sequences, approximately 15% of them seen once.

The source material was blood. This receptor was taken from a woman aged 40 to 55 with Graves' ophthalmopathy. The gene calls are TRBV28 and TRBJ1-1; 7 nucleotides agree with TRBD1. CDR3 loop: CASRLNRGAFF. CDR3 sequence (DNA): TGTGCCAGCAGACTTAACAGGGGAGCTTTCTTT.